The 2 T cell receptor beta chains below were found in one sample sequenced in a study of tumor-infiltrating lymphocytes in primary liver carcinoma. The roughly 17-32 mg bulk tissue piece was not sorted before simultaneous RNA and DNA extraction. Using a constant-region primer together with ProtoScript II reverse transcriptase, TCR beta cDNA was made from around 0.55 ug of total RNA. Slightly modified ARM-PCR, run as three nested multiplex PCR rounds, produced the TCR beta libraries. Running around 10 cycles apiece, the first two PCR rounds relied on TRBV1-TRBV30 forward primers together with a C-beta reverse primer. TCRdb redid the calling of the multiplex PCR reads with MiXCR, one entry per CDR3 protein. This table has about 99,000 distinct CDR3 sequences, 55% to 70% appearing once. Material: liver tumor tissue from sampling region 5. The sample's subset: tumor region T5, tumor centre. The receptors here all came from a woman in her sixties or seventies with primary liver carcinoma and hepatitis B virus infection.

Details on this clonotype: A junction end diverges from the germline sequence, so it may reflect a read error. The genes are TRBV10-2 and TRBJ2-1, with TRBD2 matching 8 bases. The length of the CDR3 is 15 residues. The germline CDR1 and CDR2 sequences are WSHSY and SAAADI. CDR3 region: CASTGTSGSYNERFF. For the CDR3, the DNA is TGCGCCAGCACCGGGACTAGTGGCTCCTACAATGAGCGGTTCTTC.

This clonotype was counted once. The CDR3 carries no conserved terminal phenylalanine or tryptophan, so it likely arises from a read error. The gene calls are TRBV6-6 and TRBJ1-3; D may be TRBD1 (6 bases). CDR3 length: 14 amino acids. V gave up 6 bases and J gave up 2 bases, with 11 bases separating them. Germline V gene data show CDR1 as MNHNY and CDR2 as SVGAGI (reference sequence). The CDR3 region has the DNA TGTGCCAGCAGGGCGGCAGGGGCTGGAAACACCATATATTCT. Protein: CASRAAGAGNTIYS.